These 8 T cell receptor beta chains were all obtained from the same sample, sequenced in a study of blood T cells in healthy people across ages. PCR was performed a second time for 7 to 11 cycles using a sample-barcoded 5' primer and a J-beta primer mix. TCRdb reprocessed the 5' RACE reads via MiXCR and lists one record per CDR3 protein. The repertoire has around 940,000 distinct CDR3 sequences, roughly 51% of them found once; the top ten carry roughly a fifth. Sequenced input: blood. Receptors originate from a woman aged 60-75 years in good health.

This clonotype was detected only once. CDR3 in DNA: TGTGCCGGTGAAGATAGCGGGAGCTCCTACAATGAGCAGTTCTTC. It yields the protein CAGEDSGSSYNEQFF. The genes are TRBV7-9 and TRBJ2-1, with 9 bases aligning to TRBD2. The CDR3 contains 15 residues. The germline V gene has CDR1 SEHNR and CDR2 FQNEAQ (reference sequence). After removal of 11 bases from V and 0 bases from J, the junction contained 8 bases not matched to a gene.

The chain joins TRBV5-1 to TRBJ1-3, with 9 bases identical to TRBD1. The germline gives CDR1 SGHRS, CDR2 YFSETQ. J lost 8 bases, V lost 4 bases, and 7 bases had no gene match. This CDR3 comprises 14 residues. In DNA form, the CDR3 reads TGCGCCAGCAGCGCCCCGGACAGGGGCGACACCATATATTTT. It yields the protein CASSAPDRGDTIYF.

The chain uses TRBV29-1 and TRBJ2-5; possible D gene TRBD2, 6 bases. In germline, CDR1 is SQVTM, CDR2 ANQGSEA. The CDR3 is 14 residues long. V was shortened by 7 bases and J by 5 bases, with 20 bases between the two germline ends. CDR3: CSAQLMGGRETQYF. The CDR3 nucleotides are TGCAGCGCCCAGTTAATGGGGGGACGGGAGACCCAGTACTTC.

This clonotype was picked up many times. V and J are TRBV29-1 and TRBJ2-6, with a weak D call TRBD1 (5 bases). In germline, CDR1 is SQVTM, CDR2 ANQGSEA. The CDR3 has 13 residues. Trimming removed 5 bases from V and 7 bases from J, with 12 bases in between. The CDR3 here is CSVSQGVANVLTF. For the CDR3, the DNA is TGCAGCGTTTCCCAGGGCGTAGCCAACGTCCTGACTTTC. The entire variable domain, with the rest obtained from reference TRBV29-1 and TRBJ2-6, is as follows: SAVISQKPSRDICQRGTSLTIQCQVDSQVTMMFWYRQQPGQSLTLIATANQGSEATYESGFVIDKFPISRPNLTFSTLTVSNMSPEDSSIYLCSVSQGVANVLTFGAGSRLTVL.

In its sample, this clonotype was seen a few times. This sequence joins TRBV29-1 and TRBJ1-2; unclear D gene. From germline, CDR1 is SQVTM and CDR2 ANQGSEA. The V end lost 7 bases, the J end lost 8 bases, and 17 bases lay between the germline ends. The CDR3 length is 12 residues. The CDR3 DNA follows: TGCAGCGCCGAAGAGGGCGGAGGAGGCTACACCTTC. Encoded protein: CSAEEGGGGYTF.

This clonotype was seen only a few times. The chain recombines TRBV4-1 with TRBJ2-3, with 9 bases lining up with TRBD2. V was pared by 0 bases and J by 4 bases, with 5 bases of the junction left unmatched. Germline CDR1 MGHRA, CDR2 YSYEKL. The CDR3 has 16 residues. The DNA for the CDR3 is TGCGCCAGCAGCCAAGACCCTAGCGGGAATCCAGATACGCAGTATTTT. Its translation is CASSQDPSGNPDTQYF.

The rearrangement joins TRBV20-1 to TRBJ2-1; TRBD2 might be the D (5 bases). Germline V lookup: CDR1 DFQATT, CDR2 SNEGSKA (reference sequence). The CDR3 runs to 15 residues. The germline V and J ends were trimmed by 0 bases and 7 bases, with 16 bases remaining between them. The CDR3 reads CSARDPKVPGNEQFF. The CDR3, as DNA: TGCAGTGCTAGAGATCCCAAGGTCCCGGGGAATGAGCAGTTCTTC.

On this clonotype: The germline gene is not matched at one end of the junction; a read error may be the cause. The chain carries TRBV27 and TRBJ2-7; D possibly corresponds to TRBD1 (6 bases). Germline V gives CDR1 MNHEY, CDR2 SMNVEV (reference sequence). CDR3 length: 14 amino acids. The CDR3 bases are TGTACCAGCAGTTTGGTCGGACAGAACAATGAGCAGTACTTC. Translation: CTSSLVGQNNEQYF.